These 31 T cell receptor beta chains originate from one sample sequenced in a study of beta chain features in type 1 diabetes. Study observations and caveats: TCRB CDR3 length was moderately but significantly reduced in all four CD4+ subsets of Type 1 diabetes patients.

These receptors have no known antigen. Every isolated RNA sample was fully reverse transcribed, so sequencing captured expressed TCRB transcripts. Assay used: immunoSEQ multiplex PCR; TCRdb lists only in-frame clones, some missing. The table lists fewer than 350,000 clones, about 15% of them singletons. Source material: naive CD4+ T cells from blood. The receptors were gathered from a man in his late teens or twenties with type 1 diabetes.

The V gene is TRBV5-1, the J gene TRBJ2-7, with 7 bases lining up with TRBD1. With V trimmed by 4 bases and J by 6 bases, 13 bases remained unmatched. CDR3 length: 15 amino acids. Germline CDR1 and CDR2: SGHRS and YFSETQ. CDR3 loop: CASSPTGDRLVEQYF. The CDR3 DNA is TGCGCCAGCAGCCCTACAGGGGATAGACTCGTCGAGCAGTACTTC.

This chain joins TRBV7-2 and TRBJ1-5; perhaps TRBD1 as D (6 bases). CDR3 length: 14 amino acids. Germline V gene lookup returns CDR1 SGHTA and CDR2 FQGNSA. V was shortened by 5 bases and J by 3 bases, with 11 bases between the two germline ends. The CDR3 reads CASSAGQLNQPQHF. CDR3 nucleotides: TGTGCCAGCAGCGCAGGACAGCTCAATCAGCCCCAGCATTTT.

The rearrangement links TRBV6-6 to TRBJ2-3; D perhaps matches TRBD2 (5 bases). Germline CDR1 is MNHNY and CDR2 is SVGAGI (reference sequence). Trimming cost V 5 bases and J 10 bases, with 22 bases left between them. The CDR3 is made up of 15 amino acids. Written as DNA, the CDR3 is TGTGCCAGCAGTCCGAATGGCGGGTCACGGGGTGCGCAGTATTTT. Protein product: CASSPNGGSRGAQYF.

In this sample, this clone turned up a few times. The V gene is TRBV14, the J gene TRBJ2-1; no definite D call. There are 16 residues in the CDR3. Germline values: CDR1 SGHDN, CDR2 FVKESK. V lost 2 bases and J 0 bases, leaving 11 bases between the germline ends. DNA of the CDR3: TGTGCCAGCAGCCAATATCGCGGAAGCTCCTACAATGAGCAGTTCTTC. Amino acid sequence: CASSQYRGSSYNEQFF.

The chain's CDR3 is CASSLQGARLKETQYF. The CDR3 DNA reads TGTGCCAGCAGCTTACAGGGGGCCAGGCTGAAAGAGACCCAGTACTTC. The genes are TRBV11-2 and TRBJ2-5; TRBD1 aligns across 8 bases. The CDR3 sequence is 16 residues long. With V trimmed by 2 bases and J by 3 bases, 8 bases remained unmatched. Germline CDR1 reads SGHAT; CDR2 reads FQNNGV.

The rearrangement links TRBV5-4 to TRBJ2-7; no clear D. Germline V gives CDR1 SGHNT, CDR2 YYREEE (reference sequence). This CDR3 is 11 amino acids long. The ends were cut back, 2 bases at V and 6 bases at J, with 6 bases in the middle. CDR3 nucleotide sequence: TGTGCCAGCAGCTTTAATAGCGAGCAGTACTTC. Translated: CASSFNSEQYF.

The chain uses TRBV7-2 and TRBJ2-3; 9 nucleotides align to TRBD1. CDR1 and CDR2 (germline): SGHTA, FQGNSA. The CDR3 extends over 17 amino acids. The V and J ends lost 0 bases and 4 bases, in that order; junction bases with no gene match: 8. The CDR3, as DNA: TGTGCCAGCAGCTTAGCTAAGGGACAGGGAGGCGCAGATACGCAGTATTTT. Amino acids: CASSLAKGQGGADTQYF.

V is TRBV9 and J is TRBJ2-7; 7 bases agree with TRBD2. The CDR3 is 12 amino acids. Unmatched junction bases numbered 5, after V lost 4 bases and J lost 7 bases. The germline CDR1 and CDR2 sequences are SGDLS and YYNGEE. CDR3 residues: CASSLVGGEQYF. The CDR3 region has the DNA TGTGCCAGCAGCCTAGTGGGGGGGGAGCAGTACTTC.

J is TRBJ2-7 and V is TRBV5-5, with D possibly matching TRBD1 (6 bases). Germline CDR1 reads SGHKS; CDR2 reads YYEKEE (reference sequence). The CDR3 is 13 residues long. The V gene lost 6 bases and the J gene lost 1 base, with 11 bases spanning the gap. CDR3 residues: CASTRTASYEQYF. CDR3 nucleotide sequence: TGTGCCAGCACCAGGACAGCTTCCTACGAGCAGTACTTC.

This clone was detected only a few times. The J gene is TRBJ2-3, the V gene TRBV2; 11 nucleotides align to TRBD2. The CDR3 runs 16 residues. In germline, CDR1 is SNHLY, CDR2 FYNNEI. V lost 6 bases, J lost 2 bases, and 7 bases stayed unmatched. CDR3 bases: TGTGCCAGCAGACGAATAGCGGGGGGGCTCACAGATACGCAGTATTTT. The encoded protein is CASRRIAGGLTDTQYF.

This clone turned up a few times. J is TRBJ2-7 and V is TRBV5-4, with 8 bases matching TRBD2. Trimming took 4 bases from V and 3 from J; bases not matched to a gene: 6. This CDR3 has 14 amino acids. Germline V gene lookup returns CDR1 SGHNT and CDR2 YYREEE (reference sequence). CDR3 sequence (DNA): TGTGCCAGCAGCCCGGGACTAGAATTCTACGAGCAGTACTTC. Its protein is CASSPGLEFYEQYF.

This clone has a handful of counts. The rearrangement links TRBV7-9 to TRBJ2-5; D might be TRBD1 (5 bases). CDR1 and CDR2 (germline): SEHNR, FQNEAQ (reference sequence). The V end was cut by 4 bases, the J end by 9 bases, with 21 bases between. The CDR3 contains 15 residues. CDR3 in amino acids: CASSSVHPEQEPQYF. The CDR3 region has the DNA TGTGCCAGCAGCTCTGTACACCCTGAACAGGAGCCCCAGTACTTC. Full variable domain (rest looked up from reference TRBV7-9 and TRBJ2-5): DTGVSQNPRHKITKRGQNVTFRCDPISEHNRLYWYRQTLGQGPEFLTYFQNEAQLEKSRLLSDRFSAERPKGSFSTLEIQRTEQGDSAMYLCASSSVHPEQEPQYFGPGTRLLVL.

This clone was recorded a few times. The chain links TRBV6-5 to TRBJ2-5, with D possibly TRBD1 on 6 matching bases. The CDR3 extends over 12 amino acids. The V end was cut by 7 bases, the J end by 7 bases, with 13 bases between. CDR1 is MNHEY, CDR2 SVGAGI, per germline. CDR3 sequence (DNA): TGTGCCAGCAAGCAGGGGTTTGGGACCCAGTACTTC. Translating it yields CASKQGFGTQYF.

This sequence joins TRBV18 and TRBJ2-7; 7 bases are shared with TRBD1. The CDR3 runs 14 residues. CDR1 is KGHSH, CDR2 LQKENI, per germline. After removal of 6 bases from V and 3 bases from J, the junction contained 8 bases not matched to a gene. In nucleotides, the CDR3 is TGTGCCAGCTCCCTCCGGGACAGAGGCTACGAGCAGTACTTC. Translation gives CASSLRDRGYEQYF.

The table lists this clone with a few counts. This sequence joins TRBV6-1 and TRBJ2-1; 8 bases match TRBD2. The J segment lost 2 bases and the V segment lost 2 bases, leaving 2 bases of the junction unmatched. CDR1 and CDR2 from the germline V gene are MNHNS and SASEGT. This CDR3 is 15 amino acids long. The CDR3 DNA is TGTGCCAGCAGTGAACTGCGGGGGGCCTACAATGAGCAGTTCTTC. The encoded protein is CASSELRGAYNEQFF.

The table lists this clone with many counts. Other DNA sequences in the same sample also yield this CDR3. The V and J genes are TRBV29-1 and TRBJ2-4; no reliable D call. V was trimmed by 1 base and J by 0 bases, leaving 4 bases between them. The CDR3 loop spans 13 amino acids. Germline V gene sequence: CDR1 SQVTM, CDR2 ANQGSEA. The CDR3 DNA follows: TGCAGCGTTGAAGGTCTAGCCAAAAACATTCAGTACTTC. Its translation is CSVEGLAKNIQYF.

The rearrangement links TRBV5-5 to TRBJ2-1, with TRBD1 matching 9 bases. Germline V gene sequence: CDR1 SGHKS, CDR2 YYEKEE (reference sequence). V shed 4 bases, J shed 4 bases, and the junction held 6 bases outside the gene matches. The CDR3 is 15 amino acids. The CDR3 is CASSGGQGRYNEQFF. In DNA form, the CDR3 reads TGTGCCAGCAGCGGGGGACAGGGCCGATACAATGAGCAGTTCTTC.

This clone was detected a few times. The chain recombines TRBV14 with TRBJ2-7; D not resolved. The CDR3 contains 11 residues. CDR1 is SGHDN and CDR2 is FVKESK in the germline V gene. V was cut by 3 bases and J by 5 bases, with 5 bases left in between. CDR3 nucleotide sequence: TGTGCCAGCAGCCAGGGCGACGAGCAGTACTTC. It codes for CASSQGDEQYF.

The chain has TRBV30 and TRBJ1-3, with a tentative D call TRBD1 (6 bases). Germline CDR1 is GTSNPN and CDR2 is SVGIG (reference sequence). This CDR3 comprises 12 residues. Trimming cost V 4 bases and J 6 bases, with 10 bases left between them. The CDR3 sequence: CAWKGGENTIYF. The DNA for the CDR3 is TGTGCCTGGAAAGGGGGGGAAAACACCATATATTTT.

V gene TRBV6-5 combines with J gene TRBJ2-6; D is unclear. This CDR3 spans 16 amino acids. From germline, CDR1 is MNHEY and CDR2 SVGAGI. The V end was cut by 3 bases, the J end by 0 bases, with 9 bases between. This CDR3 reads CASSYLRGSGANVLTF. CDR3 bases: TGTGCCAGCAGTTATCTTCGCGGCTCTGGGGCCAACGTCCTGACTTTC.

This clone was detected only a few times. The rearrangement uses TRBV6-1 and TRBJ1-1; D is possibly TRBD1 (5 bases). Looked up from germline, CDR1 is MNHNS and CDR2 is SASEGT. The CDR3 is made up of 11 amino acids. V gave up 7 bases and J gave up 11 bases, with 14 bases separating them. CDR3 sequence reads: CASTIWGEAFF. CDR3 sequence (DNA): TGTGCCAGCACTATTTGGGGGGAGGCTTTCTTT.

The chain is built from TRBV29-1 and TRBJ1-1; D remains unclear. From germline, CDR1 is SQVTM and CDR2 ANQGSEA. Trimming stripped 2 bases from V and 8 bases from J, with 6 bases between. This CDR3 contains 10 residues. The CDR3 DNA is TGCAGCGTTGAAATCCAAGAAGCTTTCTTT. This gives the protein CSVEIQEAFF.

This clone was found a few times. The chain couples TRBV30 to TRBJ1-3; D not certain. The germline V and J ends were trimmed by 2 bases and 0 bases, with 11 bases remaining between them. The CDR3 is 15 residues long. Germline lookup yields CDR1 GTSNPN and CDR2 SVGIG (reference sequence). CDR3 sequence reads: CAWSRRQLSGNTIYF. Here the CDR3 DNA reads TGTGCCTGGAGTCGTCGACAACTCTCTGGAAACACCATATATTTT.

The table lists this clone with a few counts. The J gene is TRBJ2-7, the V gene TRBV6-5; D perhaps matches TRBD2 (5 bases). CDR1 and CDR2 (germline): MNHEY, SVGAGI. The CDR3 sequence is 15 residues long. Trimming removed 6 bases from V and 5 bases from J, with 20 bases in between. The CDR3 loop reads CASSPRAPGNHEQYF. Written as DNA, the CDR3 is TGTGCCAGCAGCCCGAGGGCCCCGGGCAACCACGAGCAGTACTTC.

The CDR3: CASSLIRGSSSYEQYF. The CDR3 DNA sequence: TGTGCCAGCAGCTTAATTAGGGGATCCTCCTCCTACGAGCAGTACTTC. The chain links TRBV11-2 to TRBJ2-7; D possibly corresponds to TRBD1 (5 bases). The ends were cut back, 2 bases at V and 0 bases at J, with 14 bases in the middle. CDR1 SGHAT and CDR2 FQNNGV come from the germline V gene. The CDR3 is 16 residues long. Combining the CDR3 with reference TRBV11-2 and TRBJ2-7 gives the whole variable domain EAGVAQSPRYKIIEKRQSVAFWCNPISGHATLYWYQQILGQGPKLLIQFQNNGVVDDSQLPKDRFSAERLKGVDSTLKIQPAKLEDSAVYLCASSLIRGSSSYEQYFGPGTRLTVT.

The gene calls are TRBV30 and TRBJ2-1; 12 nucleotides line up with TRBD2. Germline CDR1 and CDR2: GTSNPN and SVGIG (reference sequence). The V segment lost 0 bases and the J segment 5 bases; nucleotides outside the gene matches: 2. CDR3 length: 15 amino acids. The chain's CDR3 is CAWSVGLAGNNEQFF. Written as DNA, the CDR3 is TGTGCCTGGAGTGTAGGACTAGCGGGGAACAATGAGCAGTTCTTC.

As to this clone: At the DNA level, this CDR3 is encoded by other sequences in the same sample as well. The chain links TRBV7-9 to TRBJ1-1; no definite D call. The V end lost 5 bases, the J end lost 3 bases, and 10 bases lay between the germline ends. Per the germline V gene, CDR1 is SEHNR and CDR2 is FQNEAQ (reference sequence). CDR3 size: 13 residues. As DNA, the CDR3 is TGTGCCAGCAGCCGAGGCGGGGACACTGAAGCTTTCTTT. Residues: CASSRGGDTEAFF.

The chain uses TRBV9 and TRBJ2-1; 11 nucleotides align to TRBD2. From germline, CDR1 is SGDLS and CDR2 YYNGEE. This CDR3 is 16 amino acids long. V lost 4 bases, J lost 4 bases, and 7 bases stayed unmatched. The CDR3 bases are TGTGCCAGCAGCCCTACACTAGCGGGGGTTTACAATGAGCAGTTCTTC. Its translation: CASSPTLAGVYNEQFF.

This chain links TRBV28 with TRBJ2-5; 9 positions match TRBD1. Germline V CDR1 and CDR2: MDHEN, SYDVKM. CDR3 length equals 15 residues. With 4 bases clipped from V and 5 bases from J, the junction kept 8 bases outside the gene matches. The CDR3 here is CASSSTGTGRETQYF. The CDR3 bases are TGTGCCAGCAGTTCGACCGGGACAGGGCGCGAGACCCAGTACTTC. Looking up the rest from reference TRBV28 and TRBJ2-5 gives the full variable domain: DVKVTQSSRYLVKRTGEKVFLECVQDMDHENMFWYRQDPGLGLRLIYFSYDVKMKEKGDIPEGYSVSREKKERFSLILESASTNQTSMYLCASSSTGTGRETQYFGPGTRLLVL.

Of note for this clone: The identical CDR3 is also encoded by other nucleotide sequences in the sample. V is TRBV25-1 and J is TRBJ1-2; D may be TRBD1 (5 bases). V lost 7 bases and J 8 bases, leaving 14 bases between the germline ends. The V gene's germline CDR1 is MGHDK and CDR2 SYGVNS. The CDR3 contains 12 residues. CDR3 residues: CASTGQGEGYTF. CDR3 sequence (DNA): TGTGCCAGCACCGGGCAGGGCGAAGGCTACACCTTC.

This chain uses TRBV18 with TRBJ2-5; TRBD2 matches at 15 bases. Per germline, CDR1 KGHSH and CDR2 LQKENI. V shed 3 bases and J 6 bases; nucleotides not matched to a gene: 5. This CDR3 is built from 16 residues. The CDR3: CASSPGTSGRRKTQYF. DNA for the CDR3: TGTGCCAGCTCACCGGGGACTAGCGGGAGGCGGAAGACCCAGTACTTC.